This T cell receptor (beta chain) originates from a study of T cells after yellow fever vaccination (dated 2019 in TCRdb). For the study in its entirety: The SMART-Seq v4 Ultra Low Input RNA kit was used to prepare libraries from fractions with low cell numbers. To follow T-cell clones before and after primary and booster YFV17D yellow fever vaccination, bulk TCR alpha and beta repertoires were sequenced over time. Blood was drawn at multiple timepoints before and after primary and secondary immunization, with bulk PBMC replicates and cell subsets isolated. The cohort comprised two healthy male donors, one aged 18 to 30 and one aged 30 to 39 years.

Study-level results and caveats: Because the study included only a couple of donors, the extent to which the findings can be generalized is limited. Computational filtering was needed because FACS-sorted repertoires could contain abundant contaminating clonotypes from the bulk population. A small share of clonotypes was detected in both CD4 and CD8 compartments, with the overlap likely arising from convergent recombination. Compared with the primary T-cell response, the secondary T-cell response was faster but weaker, reaching its peak on day 5 rather than on day 15. After the booster, most clones that had expanded after primary vaccination were detected again (approximately 97% of CD4 and around nine tenths of CD8), suggesting broad maintenance of memory.

Only a few counts were recorded for this clonotype. Its antigen specificity is not known. No quality values exist for individual bases; no much larger clone is one base distant. Synthesis of TCR cDNA relied on 5'RACE template switching, a step that introduced a universal primer site along with unique molecular identifiers. Priming for cDNA synthesis came from both the TCR alpha and TCR beta constant segments. Library amplification used two PCR steps, and the second PCR step added sample barcodes and sequencing adapters. Libraries were sequenced on Illumina HiSeq 2500 (2x100 bp) or NovaSeq (2x150 bp). From the authors' description of their analysis: MIGEC was used to demultiplex reads and collapse the reads into UMI consensus sequences, and MiXCR was used for V(D)J alignment. Vaccine-responding clonotypes were identified with edgeR using replicate PBMC samples, with FDR below 0.01 and a log2 fold change above 5 up to day 15 being required. Bulk clonotypes were assigned CD4 or CD8 identity according to which sequenced CD4 or CD8 repertoire held them at higher abundance. The public reads were reprocessed in TCRdb via fastp at Q25 and MiXCR, keeping in-frame beta chains. A single entry per CDR3 protein holds the most common genes and DNA from its merged rows. The V and J calls were determined by TCRdb, not by the authors. This sample is represented by around 110,000 distinct CDR3 sequences; roughly 8.9% of them were singletons. The ten largest clonotypes hold roughly 23% of the sample.

In light of the paper, this sample's treatment or condition label describes: live attenuated yellow fever vaccine strain. A standard Ficoll-Paque protocol was used to isolate PBMCs from peripheral blood. Dynabeads CD4 and CD8 positive selection kits were used to isolate CD4 and CD8 T-cell fractions. TriZol was used to extract RNA from bulk PBMCs, CD4 and CD8 fractions, and dextramer-positive and dextramer-negative fractions. The CDR3 measures 12 amino acids from cysteine to phenylalanine. Only the CDR3 DNA is retained, 36 bases long and in frame from the first base. Between the V and J ends, shortened by 0 bases and 4 bases respectively, the junction contains 2 bases. The germline V gene (reference sequence) sets CDR1 to LGHDT and CDR2 to YNNKEL.

Source: CD8+ T cells sorted from PBMCs, taken 45 days after the yellow fever booster vaccination. In this chain, TRBV3-1 is recombined with TRBJ2-3, with the D gene call left open. This TCR was sampled from a man aged 25 to 40 who received the YFV17D yellow fever vaccine. At the DNA level, the sequence is TGTGCCAGCAGCCAAGATGCAGATACGCAGTATTTT. The translation is CASSQDADTQYF.